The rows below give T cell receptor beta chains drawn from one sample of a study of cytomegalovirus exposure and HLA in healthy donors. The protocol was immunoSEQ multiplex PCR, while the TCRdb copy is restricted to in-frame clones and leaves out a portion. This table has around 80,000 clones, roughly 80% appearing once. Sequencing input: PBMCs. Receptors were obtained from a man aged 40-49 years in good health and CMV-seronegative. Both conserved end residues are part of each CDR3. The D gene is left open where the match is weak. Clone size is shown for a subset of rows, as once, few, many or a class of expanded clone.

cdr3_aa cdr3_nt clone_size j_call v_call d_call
CASSNPRGSGRQETQYF TGTGCCAGTAGTAACCCCCGTGGTAGCGGGAGACAAGAGACCCAGTACTTC once TRBJ2-5 TRBV19 TRBD2
CSVPSGYEQYF TGCAGCGTCCCTAGCGGCTACGAGCAGTACTTC once TRBJ2-7 TRBV29-1 TRBD2
CASGLGLAGVAYEQYF TGTGCCAGCGGGTTGGGACTAGCGGGAGTGGCTTACGAGCAGTACTTC . TRBJ2-7 TRBV2 TRBD2
CAIKSGRAENEQFF TGTGCCATCAAGAGCGGGAGGGCCGAGAATGAGCAGTTCTTC few TRBJ2-1 TRBV10-3 TRBD2
CASTSGYTGELFF TGTGCCAGTACAAGCGGCTACACCGGGGAGCTGTTTTTT . TRBJ2-2 TRBV19 .
CASRETGTSMSYEQYF TGTGCCAGCAGGGAAACAGGGACTAGCATGTCCTACGAGCAGTACTTC . TRBJ2-7 TRBV6-1 TRBD2
CASSLKQQGHEQYF TGCGCCAGCAGCTTGAAACAACAGGGACACGAGCAGTACTTC . TRBJ2-7 TRBV5-1 .
CASSFLGQGANSYEQYF TGTGCCAGCAGCTTTTTAGGACAGGGGGCCAACTCCTACGAGCAGTACTTC . TRBJ2-7 TRBV7-2 TRBD1
CAIRQDRVPTYEQYF TGTGCCATCCGACAGGACAGGGTCCCAACCTACGAGCAGTACTTC . TRBJ2-7 TRBV10-3 TRBD1
CASSLGVGSGSSYNEQFF TGTGCCAGCAGCTTGGGCGTCGGGAGCGGGAGCTCCTACAATGAGCAGTTCTTC . TRBJ2-1 TRBV5-6 TRBD2
CASSEWGRDTDTQYF TGTGCCAGCAGTGAATGGGGCAGGGACACAGATACGCAGTATTTT . TRBJ2-3 TRBV25-1 .
CASSLLREGLNEQYF TGTGCCAGCAGCCTTCTGCGGGAGGGCCTGAACGAGCAGTACTTC few TRBJ2-7 TRBV7-9 TRBD2
CASSLAGEVPSYEQYF TGTGCCAGCAGCTTAGCGGGAGAAGTGCCATCCTACGAGCAGTACTTC . TRBJ2-7 TRBV7-2 .
CASSPLSVPPGNTIYF TGTGCCAGTAGTCCTCTCAGTGTCCCTCCCGGAAACACCATATATTTT . TRBJ1-3 TRBV19 .
CASSPPAGVGRELFF TGCGCCAGCAGCCCCCCTGCCGGGGTAGGGAGGGAGCTGTTTTTT . TRBJ2-2 TRBV4-3 .
CASSRAQGASTEAFF TGTGCCAGCAGCCGGGCTCAGGGGGCGAGTACTGAAGCTTTCTTT . TRBJ1-1 TRBV4-2 TRBD1
CASKPGQGSGNTIYF TGTGCCAGCAAACCGGGACAGGGATCTGGAAACACCATATATTTT . TRBJ1-3 TRBV19 TRBD1
CAWSANRIALLGGQGGYTF TGTGCCTGGAGTGCAAACCGTATAGCGCTTCTAGGTGGACAGGGTGGCTACACCTTC . TRBJ1-2 TRBV30 TRBD1
CASNNDRVGGNTIYF TGTGCCAGCAACAACGACAGGGTCGGGGGAAACACCATATATTTT . TRBJ1-3 TRBV28 TRBD1
CASSLLASSGEQFF TGTGCCAGCAGCTTATTGGCTTCCTCAGGCGAGCAGTTCTTC . TRBJ2-1 TRBV7-2 .
CAISESASGGRVGELFF TGTGCCATCAGTGAGTCCGCGAGCGGGGGCAGGGTCGGGGAGCTGTTTTTT . TRBJ2-2 TRBV10-3 TRBD2
CASSFRAGTNQPQHF TGTGCCAGCAGTTTCAGGGCAGGCACAAATCAGCCCCAGCATTTT . TRBJ1-5 TRBV28 .
CASSWGQGRNEQFF TGTGCCAGCAGCTGGGGACAGGGGCGTAATGAGCAGTTCTTC . TRBJ2-1 TRBV5-4 TRBD1
CASSSGLAVYNEQFF TGTGCCAGCAGCTCGGGACTAGCGGTGTACAATGAGCAGTTCTTC . TRBJ2-1 TRBV5-4 TRBD2
CASSPGLHQETQYF TGTGCCAGCAGCCCGGGACTGCATCAAGAGACCCAGTACTTC few TRBJ2-5 TRBV7-2 .
CASSLVGGGETQYF TGCGCCAGCAGCTTGGTAGGGGGTGGAGAGACCCAGTACTTC . TRBJ2-5 TRBV5-1 .
CASSLALGGPRETQYF TGTGCCAGCAGCTTAGCGCTTGGAGGGCCTCGGGAGACCCAGTACTTC . TRBJ2-5 TRBV7-2 .
CASSLPSWSGDLQETQYF TGTGCCAGCAGCCTACCTAGCTGGAGTGGGGATCTCCAAGAGACCCAGTACTTC . TRBJ2-5 TRBV11-2 .
CASSLNSMNTEAFF TGCGCCAGCAGCTTGAACAGCATGAACACTGAAGCTTTCTTT . TRBJ1-1 TRBV5-1 .
CASSQGATNSPLHF TGTGCCAGCAGCCAGGGGGCAACTAATTCACCCCTCCACTTT . TRBJ1-6 TRBV2 TRBD1
CASSVGLGYNEQFF TGTGCCAGCAGCGTAGGACTAGGATACAATGAGCAGTTCTTC . TRBJ2-1 TRBV9 .
CASSASQNTEAFF TGTGCCAGCAGTGCCAGTCAGAACACTGAAGCTTTCTTT few TRBJ1-1 TRBV6-4 .
CAISERGKYNEQFF TGTGCCATCAGTGAGCGCGGGAAATACAATGAGCAGTTCTTC . TRBJ2-1 TRBV10-3 .
CASSEQGAETQYF TGTGCTAGCAGCGAACAGGGGGCTGAGACCCAGTACTTC . TRBJ2-5 TRBV7-7 TRBD1
CASSSIAGELYNEQFF TGTGCCAGCAGCTCGATAGCGGGAGAGCTGTACAATGAGCAGTTCTTC . TRBJ2-1 TRBV5-4 TRBD2
CASSSLPTNEKLFF TGTGCCAGCAGTTCTCTTCCAACTAATGAAAAACTGTTTTTT . TRBJ1-4 TRBV28 .
CASSLSSAGTDTQYF TGTGCCAGCAGTTTAAGTAGCGCGGGCACAGATACGCAGTATTTT . TRBJ2-3 TRBV28 .
CATKPGTSGSYEQYF TGTGCCACCAAGCCTGGGACTAGCGGTTCCTACGAGCAGTACTTC few TRBJ2-7 TRBV6-1 TRBD2
CATSRERGSSGNQPQHF TGTGCCACCAGCAGAGAAAGGGGGTCTTCGGGCAATCAGCCCCAGCATTTT . TRBJ1-5 TRBV15 .
CASSSGLAGGSDTQYF TGTGCCAGCAGTTCGGGACTAGCGGGAGGTTCAGATACGCAGTATTTT . TRBJ2-3 TRBV5-4 TRBD2
CASNAGWDYEQYF TGCGCCAGCAATGCAGGGTGGGACTACGAGCAGTACTTC . TRBJ2-7 TRBV10-1 .
CASSRQVQETQYF TGTGCCAGCAGCCGACAGGTTCAAGAGACCCAGTACTTC . TRBJ2-5 TRBV14 .
CASSPRLALENIQYF TGTGCCAGCAGCCCCCGACTAGCATTAGAAAACATTCAGTACTTC once TRBJ2-4 TRBV9 TRBD2
CASSSGQGRVEQFF TGTGCCAGCAGCTCCGGACAGGGACGGGTCGAGCAGTTCTTC . TRBJ2-1 TRBV7-3 TRBD1
CASSEELAGNNEQFF TGTGCCAGCAGTGAAGAACTAGCGGGAAACAATGAGCAGTTCTTC . TRBJ2-1 TRBV6-4 TRBD2
CASSFKRESIYNEQFF TGTGCCAGCAGTTTCAAGCGGGAGTCGATATACAATGAGCAGTTCTTC . TRBJ2-1 TRBV28 TRBD2
CASSETSVPRDEQFF TGTGCCAGCAGCGAGACTAGCGTCCCAAGGGATGAGCAGTTCTTC . TRBJ2-1 TRBV5-4 TRBD2
CAIKRWEREGGEQFF TGTGCCATCAAACGGTGGGAGCGGGAGGGTGGAGAGCAGTTCTTC . TRBJ2-1 TRBV10-3 TRBD2
CASSGTGTSGIYEQYF TGTGCCAGCAGCGGGACAGGGACTAGCGGGATATACGAGCAGTACTTC . TRBJ2-7 TRBV13 TRBD2
CASSLETGGFGELFF TGCGCCAGCAGCTTGGAGACAGGGGGCTTCGGGGAGCTGTTTTTT . TRBJ2-2 TRBV5-1 TRBD1